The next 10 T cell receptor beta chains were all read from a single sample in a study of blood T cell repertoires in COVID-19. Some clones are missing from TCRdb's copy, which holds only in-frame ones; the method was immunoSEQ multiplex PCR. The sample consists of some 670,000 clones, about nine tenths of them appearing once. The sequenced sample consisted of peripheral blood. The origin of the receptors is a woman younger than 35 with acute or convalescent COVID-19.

The CDR3 DNA reads as TGTGCCAGCAGCCAAGACAGGGCCTACGAGCAGTACTTC. Protein: CASSQDRAYEQYF. The rearrangement links TRBV3-1 (or the pseudogene TRBV3-2) to TRBJ2-7, with a tentative D call TRBD1 (5 bases). CDR3 length equals 13 residues. The V end lost 0 bases, the J end lost 2 bases, and 5 bases lay between the germline ends. Germline CDR1 reads LGHDT; CDR2 reads YNNKEL (reference sequence).

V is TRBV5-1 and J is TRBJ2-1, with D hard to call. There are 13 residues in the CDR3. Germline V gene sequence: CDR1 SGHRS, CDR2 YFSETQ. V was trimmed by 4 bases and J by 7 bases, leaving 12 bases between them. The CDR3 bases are TGCGCCAGCAGCGAGACTGGTGGGAATGAGCAGTTCTTC. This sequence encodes CASSETGGNEQFF.

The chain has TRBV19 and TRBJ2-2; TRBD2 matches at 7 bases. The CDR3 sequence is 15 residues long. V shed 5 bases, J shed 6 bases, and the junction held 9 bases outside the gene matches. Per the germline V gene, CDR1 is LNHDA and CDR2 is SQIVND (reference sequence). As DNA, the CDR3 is TGTGCCAGTAGTTTCTGGACTAGTTGGCCCGGGGAGCTGTTTTTT. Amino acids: CASSFWTSWPGELFF.

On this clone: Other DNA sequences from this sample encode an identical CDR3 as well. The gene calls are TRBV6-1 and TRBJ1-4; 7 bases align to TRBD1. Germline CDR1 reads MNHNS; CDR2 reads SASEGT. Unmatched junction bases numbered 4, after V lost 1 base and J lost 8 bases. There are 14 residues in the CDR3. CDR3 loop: CASSEGQGVEKLFF. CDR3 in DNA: TGTGCCAGCAGTGAAGGGCAGGGGGTGGAAAAACTGTTTTTT.

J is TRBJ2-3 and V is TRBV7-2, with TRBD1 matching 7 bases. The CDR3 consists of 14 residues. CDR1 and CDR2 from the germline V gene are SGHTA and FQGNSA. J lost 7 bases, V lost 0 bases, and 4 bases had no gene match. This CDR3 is CASSLADRMNTQYF. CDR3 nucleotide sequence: TGTGCCAGCAGCTTAGCGGACAGGATGAATACGCAGTATTTT. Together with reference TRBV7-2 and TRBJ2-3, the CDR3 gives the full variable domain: GAGVSQSPSNKVTEKGKDVELRCDPISGHTALYWYRQSLGQGLEFLIYFQGNSAPDKSGLPSDRFSAERTGGSVSTLTIQRTQQEDSAVYLCASSLADRMNTQYFGPGTRLTVL.

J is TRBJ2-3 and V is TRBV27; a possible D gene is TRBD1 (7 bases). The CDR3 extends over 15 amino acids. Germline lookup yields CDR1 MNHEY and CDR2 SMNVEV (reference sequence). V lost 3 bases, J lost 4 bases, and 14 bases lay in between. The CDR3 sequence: CASSFGGGGPDTQYF. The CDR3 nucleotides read TGTGCCAGCAGTTTCGGAGGGGGCGGGCCAGATACGCAGTATTTT.

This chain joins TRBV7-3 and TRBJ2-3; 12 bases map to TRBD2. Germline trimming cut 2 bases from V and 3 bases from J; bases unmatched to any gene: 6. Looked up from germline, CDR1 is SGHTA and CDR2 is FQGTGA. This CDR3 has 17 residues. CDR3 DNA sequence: TGTGCCAGCAGCTTAGGGATAACTAGCGGGGGGACAGATACGCAGTATTTT. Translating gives CASSLGITSGGTDTQYF.

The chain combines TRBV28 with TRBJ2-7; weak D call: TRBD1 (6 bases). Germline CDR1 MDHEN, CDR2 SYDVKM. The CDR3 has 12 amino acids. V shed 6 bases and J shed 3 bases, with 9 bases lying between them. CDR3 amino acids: CASRQGNYEQYF. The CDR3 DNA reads TGTGCCAGCAGGCAGGGGAACTACGAGCAGTACTTC.

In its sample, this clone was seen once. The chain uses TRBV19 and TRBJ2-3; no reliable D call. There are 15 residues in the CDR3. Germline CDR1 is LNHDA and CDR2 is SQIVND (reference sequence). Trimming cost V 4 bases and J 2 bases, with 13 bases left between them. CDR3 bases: TGTGCCAGTAGTACACCTAAGCTCTCCACAGATACGCAGTATTTT. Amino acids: CASSTPKLSTDTQYF.

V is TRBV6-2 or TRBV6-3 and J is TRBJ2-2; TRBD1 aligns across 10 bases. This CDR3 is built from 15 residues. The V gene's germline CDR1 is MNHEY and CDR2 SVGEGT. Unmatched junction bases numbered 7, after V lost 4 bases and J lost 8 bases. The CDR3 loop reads CASSSETGGLGELFF. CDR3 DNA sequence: TGTGCCAGCAGTTCAGAGACAGGGGGCCTGGGGGAGCTGTTTTTT.